The entry that follows covers one T cell receptor beta chain sequence. The antigen remains unidentified. The sample belongs to a study of T cell responses to AZD1222 COVID-19 vaccine. Per the germline V gene, CDR1 is SNHLY and CDR2 is FYNNEI. The CDR3 spans 16 residues. Trimming removed 6 bases from V and 3 bases from J, with 18 bases in between. Profiling relied on immunoSEQ multiplex PCR, and the TCRdb table lists in-frame clones only, not all of them. Of under 150,000 clones in the sample, 92% were seen once. General observations from the study: Two AZD1222 doses significantly raised spike-specific TCR breadth and depth over controls.

This sequence joins TRBV2 and TRBJ2-1, with D maybe TRBD2 (8 bases). This sample comprised peripheral blood, obtained on day 0 of AZD1222 vaccination. The sequence derives from an adult in good health. The CDR3 loop reads CASRSGGDSYYNEQFF. CDR3 DNA: TGTGCCAGCAGATCGGGGGGGGACAGCTACTACAATGAGCAGTTCTTC. Full variable domain (outside the CDR3, taken from reference TRBV2 and TRBJ2-1): EPEVTQTPSHQVTQMGQEVILRCVPISNHLYFYWYRQILGQKVEFLVSFYNNEISEKSEIFDDQFSVERPDGSNFTLKIRSTKLEDSAMYFCASRSGGDSYYNEQFFGPGTRLTVL.